These 7 T cell receptor beta chains originate from one sample sequenced in a study of blood T cell repertoires in COVID-19. Data came from immunoSEQ multiplex PCR; TCRdb stores just in-frame clones and leaves some out. Of 270,000 or so clones in the sample, approximately 82% are singletons; the top ten hold roughly 3.1%. Sequenced input: peripheral blood. These receptors all stem from a woman under 30 with acute or convalescent COVID-19.

The chain combines TRBV6-6 with TRBJ2-1, with 10 bases that match TRBD2. Germline V gene sequence: CDR1 MNHNY, CDR2 SVGAGI (reference sequence). This CDR3 is built from 16 residues. Trimming at V came to 5 bases and at J to 7 bases, leaving 11 bases not matched to a gene. CDR3 sequence reads: CASSPSAGGGLNEQFF. The DNA of the CDR3 is TGTGCCAGCAGTCCCTCAGCGGGAGGGGGCCTAAATGAGCAGTTCTTC.

The chain couples TRBV30 to TRBJ2-7, with 7 bases lining up with TRBD1. CDR1 is GTSNPN, CDR2 SVGIG, per germline (reference sequence). The CDR3 is made up of 14 amino acids. The junction had 9 bases not matched to a gene; V was cut back by 6 bases and J by 1 base. The CDR3 sequence is CACLRQGPSYEQYF. The CDR3 DNA reads as TGTGCCTGCCTCAGACAGGGACCTTCCTACGAGCAGTACTTC.

To note about this clone: Other DNA sequences in the same sample also yield this CDR3. The V gene is TRBV6-4, the J gene TRBJ1-1, with D unclear. V was clipped by 4 bases and J by 1 base, with 7 bases between them. Looked up from germline, CDR1 is MRHNA and CDR2 is SNTAGT. The CDR3 sequence is 13 residues long. CDR3 loop: CASSVTGNTEAFF. The DNA of the CDR3 is TGTGCCAGCAGTGTAACGGGGAACACTGAAGCTTTCTTT.

This clone was seen a handful of times. The chain combines TRBV27 with TRBJ2-7; unclear D gene. Trimming left V 5 bases short and J 0 bases short, with 11 bases between. CDR1 is MNHEY, CDR2 SMNVEV, per germline (reference sequence). The CDR3 is 14 amino acids. This CDR3 is CASSPTANSYEQYF. CDR3 DNA sequence: TGTGCCAGCAGTCCGACTGCCAACTCCTACGAGCAGTACTTC.

The gene calls are TRBV7-9 and TRBJ1-2; 7 bases match TRBD1. CDR3 size: 13 residues. V shed 5 bases, J shed 7 bases, and the junction held 7 bases outside the gene matches. CDR1 and CDR2 from the germline V gene are SEHNR and FQNEAQ (reference sequence). CDR3 DNA: TGTGCCAGCAGCCCCCGACAGGGAAGTGGCTACACCTTC. Translated, it gives CASSPRQGSGYTF.

This clone has a single count. The rearrangement links TRBV5-5 to TRBJ1-2, with D hard to call. The CDR3 runs to 12 residues. Trimming shortened V by 2 bases and J by 8 bases, and 10 bases separated the two germline ends. Germline V lookup: CDR1 SGHKS, CDR2 YYEKEE (reference sequence). Here the CDR3 reads CASSFDLSGYTF. The CDR3 coding sequence is TGTGCCAGCAGCTTCGACCTTAGCGGCTACACCTTC. Full variable domain (outside the CDR3, taken from reference TRBV5-5 and TRBJ1-2): DAGVTQSPTHLIKTRGQQVTLRCSPISGHKSVSWYQQVLGQGPQFIFQYYEKEERGRGNFPDRFSARQFPNYSSELNVNALLLGDSALYLCASSFDLSGYTFGSGTRLTVV.

The rearrangement uses TRBV5-1 and TRBJ1-3; D remains ambiguous. The CDR3 is 13 amino acids. CDR1 and CDR2 from the germline V gene are SGHRS and YFSETQ. V was shortened by 4 bases and J by 0 bases, with 5 bases between the two germline ends. CDR3 DNA sequence: TGCGCCAGCAGCGAGAGCTCTGGAAACACCATATATTTT. Its translation: CASSESSGNTIYF. Full variable domain (remainder filled in from reference TRBV5-1 and TRBJ1-3): KAGVTQTPRYLIKTRGQQVTLSCSPISGHRSVSWYQQTPGQGLQFLFEYFSETQRNKGNFPGRFSGRQFSNSRSEMNVSTLELGDSALYLCASSESSGNTIYFGEGSWLTVV.